This is a list of T cell receptor beta chains from one sample in a study of CD8+ T cells in alopecia areata. Data came from immunoSEQ multiplex PCR; TCRdb stores just in-frame clones and leaves some out. The data contain 30,000 to 35,000 clones, less than 70% of them singletons. Sequenced: NKG2D-high CD8+ T cells sorted from blood. The receptor source for this set is a human donor with alopecia areata. Both conserved end residues are part of each CDR3. The order of the fields is J gene, CDR3 length, V gene, CDR3 protein.

TRBJ1-5	16	TRBV4-1	CASSQGRESSNQPQHF
NA	12	TRBV6-6	CASSLGGYEQYF
TRBJ1-1	12	TRBV13	CASLYRDTEAFF
TRBJ2-1	11	TRBV7-8	CASSLARQYIF
TRBJ1-1	14	TRBV27	CASSLSRGSTEAFF
TRBJ2-7	14	TRBV13	CASRTGQAFAEQYF
TRBJ2-1	14	TRBV28	CASSLQGLLNEQFF
TRBJ2-7	14	TRBV5-4	CASSPQDRGYEQYF
TRBJ2-1	13	TRBV29-1	CSSEGGSYNEQFF
TRBJ2-5	15	TRBV28	CASIPARGRGETQYF